What follows are 17 T cell receptor beta chains derived from one specimen sequenced in a study of identical twins. Via MiXCR, TCRdb re-called the 5' RACE reads, giving one row per CDR3 protein. This sample yields roughly 1.6 million distinct CDR3 sequences, of which roughly a third are seen a single time; roughly 0.3% belongs to the top ten. Sequencing used cord blood. The receptors stem from a newborn girl in good health.

This chain joins TRBV10-2 and TRBJ2-4; no definite D call. The better agreement between TRBJ2-7 and the DNA end casts doubt on the J call. This CDR3 is built from 13 residues. Per the germline V gene, CDR1 is WSHSY and CDR2 is SAAADI. The CDR3 spells CASSSQGPGEQYF. CDR3 coding DNA: TGCGCCAGCAGTTCCCAAGGGCCAGGCGAGCAGTACTTC.

V gene TRBV24-1 combines with J gene TRBJ2-5; 9 nucleotides agree with TRBD1. Near its end, the DNA agrees better with TRBJ2-7, so the J call may be wrong. Germline CDR1 reads KGHDR; CDR2 reads SFDVKD. This CDR3 is built from 14 residues. The CDR3 coding sequence is TGTGCCACCAGTCCGGGACAGGGTGTAAACGAGCAGTACTTC. Protein sequence: CATSPGQGVNEQYF.

The rearrangement joins TRBV5-1 to TRBJ2-1; 7 nucleotides match TRBD2. With 3 bases clipped from V and 9 bases from J, the junction kept 9 bases outside the gene matches. CDR3 size: 14 residues. Germline lookup yields CDR1 SGHRS and CDR2 YFSETQ. This CDR3 reads CASSSVTSTSEQFF. Written as DNA, the CDR3 is TGCGCCAGCAGCTCGGTGACTAGCACGAGTGAGCAGTTCTTC.

This sequence joins TRBV11-3 and TRBJ2-3; D may be TRBD2 (6 bases). The length of the CDR3 is 14 residues. Trimming removed 1 base from V and 6 bases from J, with 11 bases in between. Germline V lookup: CDR1 SGHNT, CDR2 YENEEA. The CDR3: CASSLAGDRDTQYF. DNA of the CDR3: TGTGCCAGCAGCTTAGCGGGAGATAGGGATACGCAGTATTTT. Based on the CDR3 plus reference TRBV11-3 and TRBJ2-3, the full variable domain is EAGVVQSPRYKIIEKKQPVAFWCNPISGHNTLYWYLQNLGQGPELLIRYENEEAVDDSQLPKDRFSAERLKGVDSTLKIQPAELGDSAVYLCASSLAGDRDTQYFGPGTRLTVL.

With respect to this clonotype: This could be a read error, since a much larger clone is one nucleotide away. This chain uses TRBV5-1 with TRBJ2-5; maybe TRBD1 (5 bases). The DNA end favors TRBJ2-7, so the J call may be wrong. The CDR3 consists of 13 residues. Germline-derived CDR1 and CDR2 are SGHRS and YFSETQ. The CDR3 nucleotides read TGCGCCGGCAGCTTGGACACGTTCTACGAGCAGTACTTC. It yields the protein CAGSLDTFYEQYF.

The genes are TRBV7-9 and TRBJ2-1; 10 positions agree with TRBD2. Germline V gene sequence: CDR1 SEHNR, CDR2 FQNEAQ (reference sequence). Trimming at V came to 4 bases and at J to 10 bases, leaving 19 bases not matched to a gene. The CDR3 has 18 residues. CDR3 loop: CASSSELLLAGVGDEQFF. The DNA of the CDR3 is TGTGCCAGCAGCTCCGAACTCCTCCTAGCGGGAGTAGGGGACGAGCAGTTCTTC.

The chain recombines TRBV3-1 with TRBJ1-3; possible D gene TRBD1, 5 bases. With 1 base removed from V and 2 bases from J, the gap between germline ends came to 9 bases. CDR3 size: 15 residues. Germline values: CDR1 LGHDT, CDR2 YNNKEL (reference sequence). CDR3 loop: CASSQVGGAGNTIYF. The CDR3 DNA reads TGTGCCAGCAGCCAAGTCGGGGGAGCTGGAAACACCATATATTTT.

The chain is built from TRBV12-3 or TRBV12-4 and TRBJ1-1; tentatively, D is TRBD1 (5 bases). The CDR3 has 14 amino acids. The V gene lost 6 bases and the J gene lost 1 base, with 12 bases spanning the gap. The CDR3 is CASRTLGQNTEAFF. CDR3 sequence (DNA): TGTGCCAGCAGAACCCTGGGGCAGAACACTGAAGCTTTCTTT.

This clonotype has only a few counts. The chain employs TRBV7-2 and TRBJ2-3; no firm D call. Germline lookup yields CDR1 SGHTA and CDR2 FQGNSA. The CDR3 consists of 13 residues. Trimming stripped 1 base from V and 10 bases from J, with 12 bases between. The chain's CDR3 is CASSLDSSAAQYF. As DNA, the CDR3 is TGTGCCAGCAGCTTAGACAGCAGTGCCGCGCAGTATTTT.

V is TRBV28 and J is TRBJ2-3; 9 bases are a match to TRBD1. The length of the CDR3 is 16 residues. J was trimmed by 2 bases and V by 2 bases; bases with no gene match: 5. Looked up from germline, CDR1 is MDHEN and CDR2 is SYDVKM. CDR3 sequence (DNA): TGTGCCAGCAGTTTACCGGGACAGGGCCACACAGATACGCAGTATTTT. It translates to CASSLPGQGHTDTQYF.

This chain's CDR3 is CASSIDREYKAFF. The CDR3 DNA is TGTGCCAGTAGTATAGATCGGGAGTATAAAGCTTTCTTT. The V call is TRBV19, the J call TRBJ1-1; unclear D gene. Germline V gives CDR1 LNHDA, CDR2 SQIVND (reference sequence). The CDR3 sequence is 13 residues long. Trimming removed 0 bases from V and 9 bases from J, with 11 bases in between.

J is TRBJ2-3 and V is TRBV11-3, with TRBD1 matching over 10 bases. Germline CDR1 reads SGHNT; CDR2 reads YENEEA. The V gene end was trimmed by 1 base and the J gene end by 4 bases; junction bases not matched to a gene: 2. The CDR3 is made up of 15 amino acids. The CDR3, as DNA: TGTGCCAGCAGCTTAGGGGACAGGGGCTCAGATACGCAGTATTTT. Encoded protein: CASSLGDRGSDTQYF.

This clonotype has a handful of counts. V gene TRBV7-9 combines with J gene TRBJ2-7; 11 nucleotides line up with TRBD2. The CDR3 runs 15 residues. Germline V gives CDR1 SEHNR, CDR2 FQNEAQ (reference sequence). V gave up 5 bases and J gave up 5 bases; unmatched junction bases: 8. Written as DNA, the CDR3 is TGTGCCAGCAGCCGCGCTAGCGGGGGGAGCCACGAGCAGTACTTC. It codes for CASSRASGGSHEQYF.

This clonotype showed up just a few times. V gene TRBV6-6 combines with J gene TRBJ1-4, with TRBD1 identical over 8 bases. The CDR3 sequence is 16 residues long. CDR1 MNHNY and CDR2 SVGAGI come from the germline V gene (reference sequence). J gave up 6 bases and V 2 bases, and 8 bases lay outside the gene matches. The CDR3 loop is CASSYGDRIGDEKLFF. The CDR3 coding sequence is TGTGCCAGCAGTTACGGGGACAGGATAGGGGATGAAAAACTGTTTTTT.

The V gene is TRBV19, the J gene TRBJ2-7, with unresolved D. V shed 7 bases and J shed 1 base, with 14 bases lying between them. This CDR3 spans 14 amino acids. Per germline, CDR1 LNHDA and CDR2 SQIVND (reference sequence). CDR3 loop: CASNTQIGSYEQYF. DNA of the CDR3: TGTGCCAGTAATACCCAGATAGGATCCTACGAGCAGTACTTC.

V is TRBV5-8 and J is TRBJ2-1, with TRBD1 matching over 9 bases. The CDR3 runs 15 residues. The junction had 2 bases not matched to a gene; V was cut back by 2 bases and J by 2 bases. Germline loops: CDR1 SGHTS, CDR2 YDEGEE. CDR3 loop: CASSFDRGAYNEQFF. CDR3 in DNA: TGTGCCAGCAGCTTCGACAGGGGGGCCTACAATGAGCAGTTCTTC.

This clonotype was picked up a small number of times. The chain carries TRBV5-1 and TRBJ2-1; 12 bases line up with TRBD2. The length of the CDR3 is 17 residues. The V gene's germline CDR1 is SGHRS and CDR2 YFSETQ. Trimming took 4 bases from V and 0 from J; bases not matched to a gene: 5. The CDR3: CASSGLAGRISYNEQFF. The CDR3 DNA reads TGCGCCAGCAGCGGACTAGCGGGACGTATCTCCTACAATGAGCAGTTCTTC.